Sequencing of this T cell receptor beta chain was carried out in a study of shared clonotypes between healthy human individuals. The CDR3 runs 15 residues. The ends were cut back, 5 bases at V and 0 bases at J, with 12 bases in the middle. Germline V lookup: CDR1 MNHEY, CDR2 SVGAGI. The run depth of the assay was deep. Clones were read by immunoSEQ multiplex PCR, and TCRdb kept only the in-frame ones, dropping some. The sample gives 1.5 million to 1.9 million clones, approximately 98% of which show up once; less than 0.55% is in the top ten. V and J are TRBV6-5 and TRBJ2-3; D may correspond to TRBD1 or TRBD2 (5 bases each). Sequencing input: naive CD4+ T cells sorted from blood. Described subset: CD45RA+ positively selected. This TCR was recovered from a man between 25 and 39 years old in good health. The CDR3 region has the DNA TGTGCCAGCAGTCGCGTAGGGGACAGCACAGATACGCAGTATTTT. It yields the protein CASSRVGDSTDTQYF.